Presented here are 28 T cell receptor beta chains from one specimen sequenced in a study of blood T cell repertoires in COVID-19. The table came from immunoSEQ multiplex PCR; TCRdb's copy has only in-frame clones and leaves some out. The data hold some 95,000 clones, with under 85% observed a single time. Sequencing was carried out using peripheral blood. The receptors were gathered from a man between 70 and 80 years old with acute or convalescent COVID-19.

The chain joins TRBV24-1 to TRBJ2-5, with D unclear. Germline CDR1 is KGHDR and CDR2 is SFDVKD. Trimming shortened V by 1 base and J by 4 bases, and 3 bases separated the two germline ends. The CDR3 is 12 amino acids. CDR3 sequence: CATSDFSETQYF. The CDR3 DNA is TGTGCCACCAGTGATTTCTCAGAGACCCAGTACTTC.

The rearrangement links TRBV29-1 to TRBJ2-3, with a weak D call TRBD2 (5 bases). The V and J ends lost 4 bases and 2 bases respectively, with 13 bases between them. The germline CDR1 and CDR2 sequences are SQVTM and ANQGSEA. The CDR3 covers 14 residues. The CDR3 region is CSVGRNSLTDTQYF. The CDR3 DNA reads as TGCAGCGTTGGGAGGAACAGCCTCACAGATACGCAGTATTTT.

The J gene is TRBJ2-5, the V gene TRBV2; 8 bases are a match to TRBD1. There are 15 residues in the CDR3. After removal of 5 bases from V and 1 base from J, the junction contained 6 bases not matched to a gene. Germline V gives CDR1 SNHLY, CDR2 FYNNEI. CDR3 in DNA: TGTGCCAGCAGTTTGCAGGGGGCGCCCCAAGAGACCCAGTACTTC. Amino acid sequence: CASSLQGAPQETQYF. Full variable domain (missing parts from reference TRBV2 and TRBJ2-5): EPEVTQTPSHQVTQMGQEVILRCVPISNHLYFYWYRQILGQKVEFLVSFYNNEISEKSEIFDDQFSVERPDGSNFTLKIRSTKLEDSAMYFCASSLQGAPQETQYFGPGTRLLVL.

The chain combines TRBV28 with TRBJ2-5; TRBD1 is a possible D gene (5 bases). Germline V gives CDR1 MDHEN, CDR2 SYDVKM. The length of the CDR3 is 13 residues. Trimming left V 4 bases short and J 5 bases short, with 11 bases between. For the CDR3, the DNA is TGTGCCAGCAGTTCCCAGGGAAGGGAGACCCAGTACTTC. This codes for CASSSQGRETQYF. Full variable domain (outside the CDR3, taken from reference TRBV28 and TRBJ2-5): DVKVTQSSRYLVKRTGEKVFLECVQDMDHENMFWYRQDPGLGLRLIYFSYDVKMKEKGDIPEGYSVSREKKERFSLILESASTNQTSMYLCASSSQGRETQYFGPGTRLLVL.

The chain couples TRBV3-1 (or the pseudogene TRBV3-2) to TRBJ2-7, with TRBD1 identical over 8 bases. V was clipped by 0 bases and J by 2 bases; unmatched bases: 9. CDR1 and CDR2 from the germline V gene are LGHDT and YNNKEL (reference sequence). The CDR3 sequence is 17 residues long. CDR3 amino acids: CASSQDKRGQDAYEQYF. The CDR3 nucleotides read TGTGCCAGCAGCCAAGATAAAAGGGGACAGGACGCCTACGAGCAGTACTTC.

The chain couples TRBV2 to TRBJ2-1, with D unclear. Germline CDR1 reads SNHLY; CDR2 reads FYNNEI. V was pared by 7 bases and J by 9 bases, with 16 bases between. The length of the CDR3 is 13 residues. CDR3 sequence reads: CASTATDVGEQFF. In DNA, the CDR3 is TGTGCCAGCACTGCGACTGACGTCGGTGAGCAGTTCTTC.

The CDR3 loop is CASTPEVIAFF. In nucleotides, the CDR3 is TGTGCCAGCACTCCGGAGGTTATAGCTTTCTTT. The gene calls are TRBV2 and TRBJ1-1; no reliable D call. CDR1 is SNHLY and CDR2 is FYNNEI in the germline V gene. V was clipped by 7 bases and J by 10 bases, with 13 bases between them. The CDR3 is 11 amino acids.

CDR3 sequence: CATRAGTGAAETQYF. As DNA, the CDR3 is TGTGCCACCAGGGCCGGGACAGGGGCTGCCGAGACCCAGTACTTC. The chain links TRBV15 to TRBJ2-5, with 10 bases fitting TRBD1. V shed 6 bases, J shed 5 bases, and the junction held 9 bases outside the gene matches. Germline CDR1 and CDR2: LNHNV and YYDKDF (reference sequence). This CDR3 has 15 amino acids.

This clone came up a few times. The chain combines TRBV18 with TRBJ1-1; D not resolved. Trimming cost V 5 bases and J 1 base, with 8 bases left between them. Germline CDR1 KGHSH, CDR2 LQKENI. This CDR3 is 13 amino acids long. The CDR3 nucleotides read TGTGCCAGCTCATTGCAGGCGAACACTGAAGCTTTCTTT. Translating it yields CASSLQANTEAFF.

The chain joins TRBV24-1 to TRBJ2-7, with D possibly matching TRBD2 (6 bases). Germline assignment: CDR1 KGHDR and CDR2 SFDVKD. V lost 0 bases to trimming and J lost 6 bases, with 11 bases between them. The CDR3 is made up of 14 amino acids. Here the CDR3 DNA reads TGTGCCACCAGTGATTTGAACCAGGGAGGCGAGCAGTACTTC. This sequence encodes CATSDLNQGGEQYF.

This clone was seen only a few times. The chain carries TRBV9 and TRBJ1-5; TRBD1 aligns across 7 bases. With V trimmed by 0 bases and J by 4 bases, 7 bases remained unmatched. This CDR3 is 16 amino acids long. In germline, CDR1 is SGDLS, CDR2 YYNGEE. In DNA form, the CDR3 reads TGTGCCAGCAGCGTAGGACGAGGGGGCGAGAATCAGCCCCAGCATTTT. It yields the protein CASSVGRGGENQPQHF.

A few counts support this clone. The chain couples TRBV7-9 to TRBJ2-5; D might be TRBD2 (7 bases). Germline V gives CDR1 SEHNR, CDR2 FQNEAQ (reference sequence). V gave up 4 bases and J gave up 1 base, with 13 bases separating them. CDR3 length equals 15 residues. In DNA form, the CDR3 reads TGTGCCAGCAGCTCACGGGGGGCCCCCCAAGAGACCCAGTACTTC. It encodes CASSSRGAPQETQYF.

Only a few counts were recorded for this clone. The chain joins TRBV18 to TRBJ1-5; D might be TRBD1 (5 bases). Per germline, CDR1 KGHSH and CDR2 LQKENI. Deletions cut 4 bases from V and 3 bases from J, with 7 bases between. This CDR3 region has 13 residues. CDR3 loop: CASSQGFNQPQHF. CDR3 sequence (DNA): TGTGCCAGCTCACAGGGGTTCAATCAGCCCCAGCATTTT.

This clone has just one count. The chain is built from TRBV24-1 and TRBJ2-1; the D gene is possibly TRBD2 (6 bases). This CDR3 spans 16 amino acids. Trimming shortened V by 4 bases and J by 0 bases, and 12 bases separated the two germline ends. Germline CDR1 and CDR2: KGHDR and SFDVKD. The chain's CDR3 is CATSDPDGSSYNEQFF. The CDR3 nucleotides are TGTGCCACCAGTGACCCCGACGGGAGCTCCTACAATGAGCAGTTCTTC.

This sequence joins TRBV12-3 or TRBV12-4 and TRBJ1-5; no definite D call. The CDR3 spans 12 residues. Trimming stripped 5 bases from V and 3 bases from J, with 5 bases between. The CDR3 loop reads CASSQSNQPQHF. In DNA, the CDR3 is TGTGCCAGCAGTCAGTCCAATCAGCCCCAGCATTTT.

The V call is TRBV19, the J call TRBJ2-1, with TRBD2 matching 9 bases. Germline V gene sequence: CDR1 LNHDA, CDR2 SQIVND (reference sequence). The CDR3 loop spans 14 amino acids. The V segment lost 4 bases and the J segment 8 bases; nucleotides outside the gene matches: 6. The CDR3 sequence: CASSSGGRAHEQFF. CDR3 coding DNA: TGTGCCAGTAGTAGCGGCGGGAGGGCCCATGAGCAGTTCTTC.

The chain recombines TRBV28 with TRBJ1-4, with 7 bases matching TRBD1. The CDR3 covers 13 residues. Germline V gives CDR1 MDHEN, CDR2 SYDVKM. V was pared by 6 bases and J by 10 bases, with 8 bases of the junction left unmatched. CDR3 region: CASRSQGKGKLFF. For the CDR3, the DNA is TGTGCCAGCAGATCACAGGGGAAGGGAAAACTGTTTTTT.

The DNA for the CDR3 is TGTGCCAGCAGCGTAGCTCCACTTCAGGGGGCGGTTGAGCAGTTCTTC. Translating it yields CASSVAPLQGAVEQFF. The V gene is TRBV9, the J gene TRBJ2-1; 8 positions agree with TRBD1. The CDR3 covers 16 residues. Germline CDR1 reads SGDLS; CDR2 reads YYNGEE. V lost 0 bases and J lost 9; bases outside the gene matches: 11.

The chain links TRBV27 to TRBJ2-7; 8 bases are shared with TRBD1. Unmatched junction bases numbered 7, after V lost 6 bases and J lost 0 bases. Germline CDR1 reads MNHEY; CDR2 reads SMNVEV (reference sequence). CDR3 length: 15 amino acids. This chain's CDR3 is CASRPQDRASYEQYF. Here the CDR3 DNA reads TGTGCCAGCAGACCTCAGGACAGGGCCTCCTACGAGCAGTACTTC.

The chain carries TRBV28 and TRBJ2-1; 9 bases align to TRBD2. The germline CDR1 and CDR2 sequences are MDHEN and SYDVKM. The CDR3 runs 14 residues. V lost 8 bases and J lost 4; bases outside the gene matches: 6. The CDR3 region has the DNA TGTGCCAGCTTTAGCGGGAGTGTTTACAATGAGCAGTTCTTC. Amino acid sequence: CASFSGSVYNEQFF.

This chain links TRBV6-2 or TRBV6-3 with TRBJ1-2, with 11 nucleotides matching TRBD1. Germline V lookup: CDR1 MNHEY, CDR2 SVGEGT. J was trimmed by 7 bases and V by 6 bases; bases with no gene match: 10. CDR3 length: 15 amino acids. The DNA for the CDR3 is TGTGCCAGCAGCCTAGGACAGGGGGCGAGAAGTGGCTACACCTTC. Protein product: CASSLGQGARSGYTF.

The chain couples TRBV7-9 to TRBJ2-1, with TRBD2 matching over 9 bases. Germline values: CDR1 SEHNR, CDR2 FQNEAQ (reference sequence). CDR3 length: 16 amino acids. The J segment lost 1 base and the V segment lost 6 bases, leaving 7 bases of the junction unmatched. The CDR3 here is CASRYIAGDSYNEQFF. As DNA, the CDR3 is TGTGCCAGCAGATATATAGCGGGAGATTCCTACAATGAGCAGTTCTTC.

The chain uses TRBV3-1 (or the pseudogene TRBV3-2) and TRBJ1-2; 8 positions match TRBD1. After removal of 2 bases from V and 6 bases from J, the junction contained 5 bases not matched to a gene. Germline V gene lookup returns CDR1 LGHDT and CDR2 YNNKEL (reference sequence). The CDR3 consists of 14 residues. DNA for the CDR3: TGTGCCAGCAGCCAACACGACAGGGGTGATGGCTACACCTTC. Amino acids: CASSQHDRGDGYTF.

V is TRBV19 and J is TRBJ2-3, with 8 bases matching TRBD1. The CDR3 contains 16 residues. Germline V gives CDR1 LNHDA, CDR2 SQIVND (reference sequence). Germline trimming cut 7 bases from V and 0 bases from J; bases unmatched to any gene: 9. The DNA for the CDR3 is TGTGCCAGTAATCCCGATGACAGGGGTAGCACAGATACGCAGTATTTT. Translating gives CASNPDDRGSTDTQYF.

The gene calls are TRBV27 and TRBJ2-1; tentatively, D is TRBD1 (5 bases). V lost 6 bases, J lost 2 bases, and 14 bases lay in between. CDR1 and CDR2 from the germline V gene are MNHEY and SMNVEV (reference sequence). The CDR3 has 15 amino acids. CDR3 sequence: CASRTAGYPYNEQFF. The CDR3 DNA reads TGTGCCAGCAGAACCGCAGGGTACCCCTACAATGAGCAGTTCTTC.

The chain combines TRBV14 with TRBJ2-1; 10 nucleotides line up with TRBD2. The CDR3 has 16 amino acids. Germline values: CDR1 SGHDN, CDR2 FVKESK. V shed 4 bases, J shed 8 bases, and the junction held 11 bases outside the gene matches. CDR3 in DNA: TGTGCCAGCAGCCCGTGGGGGCTAGCGGGAGCGGATGAGCAGTTCTTC. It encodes CASSPWGLAGADEQFF.

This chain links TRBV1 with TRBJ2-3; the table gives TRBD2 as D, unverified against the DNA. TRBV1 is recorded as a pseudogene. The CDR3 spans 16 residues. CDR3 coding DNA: TGCACCAGCACCCTACTAGCGGGAGGCGGCACAGATACGCAGTATTTT. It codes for CTSTLLAGGGTDTQYF.

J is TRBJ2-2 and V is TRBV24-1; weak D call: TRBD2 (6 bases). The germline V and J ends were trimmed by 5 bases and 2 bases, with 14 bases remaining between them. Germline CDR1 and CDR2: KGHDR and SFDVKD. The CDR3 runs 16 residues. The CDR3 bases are TGTGCCACCAGTGGACGCGGGGCGCCCAACACCGGGGAGCTGTTTTTT. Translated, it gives CATSGRGAPNTGELFF.